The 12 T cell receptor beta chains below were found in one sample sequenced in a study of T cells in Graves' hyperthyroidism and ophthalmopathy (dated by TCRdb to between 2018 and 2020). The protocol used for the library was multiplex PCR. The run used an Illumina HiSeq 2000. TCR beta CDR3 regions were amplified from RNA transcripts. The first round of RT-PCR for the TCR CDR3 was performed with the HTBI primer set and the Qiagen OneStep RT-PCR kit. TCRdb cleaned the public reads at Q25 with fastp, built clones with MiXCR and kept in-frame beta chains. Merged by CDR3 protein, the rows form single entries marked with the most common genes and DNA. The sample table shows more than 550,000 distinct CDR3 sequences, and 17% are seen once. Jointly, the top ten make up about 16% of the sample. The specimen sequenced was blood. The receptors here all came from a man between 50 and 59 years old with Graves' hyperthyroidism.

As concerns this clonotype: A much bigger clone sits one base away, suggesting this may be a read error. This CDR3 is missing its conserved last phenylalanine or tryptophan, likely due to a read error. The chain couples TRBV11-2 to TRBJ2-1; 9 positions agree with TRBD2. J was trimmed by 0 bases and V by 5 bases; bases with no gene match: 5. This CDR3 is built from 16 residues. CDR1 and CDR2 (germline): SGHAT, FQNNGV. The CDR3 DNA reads TGTGCCAGCAGCCTCCTAGCGGGGCCCTCCTACAATGAGCAGTTCTCC. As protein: CASSLLAGPSYNEQFS.

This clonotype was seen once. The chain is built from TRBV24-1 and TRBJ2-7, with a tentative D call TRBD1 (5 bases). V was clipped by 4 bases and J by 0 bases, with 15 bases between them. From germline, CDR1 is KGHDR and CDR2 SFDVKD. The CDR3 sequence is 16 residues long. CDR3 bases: TGTGCCACCAGTGACGGAGACAGCCGTTACTCCTACGAGCAGTACTTC. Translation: CATSDGDSRYSYEQYF.

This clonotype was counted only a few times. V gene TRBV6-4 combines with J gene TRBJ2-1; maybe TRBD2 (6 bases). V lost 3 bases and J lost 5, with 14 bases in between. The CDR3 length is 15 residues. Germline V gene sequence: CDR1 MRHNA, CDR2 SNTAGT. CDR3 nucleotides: TGTGCCAGCAGTGAATTTGGCGGGAATAACAATGAGCAGTTCTTC. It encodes CASSEFGGNNNEQFF.

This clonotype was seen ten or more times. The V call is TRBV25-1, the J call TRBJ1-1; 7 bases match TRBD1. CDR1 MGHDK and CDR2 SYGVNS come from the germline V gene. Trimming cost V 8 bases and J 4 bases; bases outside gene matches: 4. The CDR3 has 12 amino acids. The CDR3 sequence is CASRRGTTEAFF. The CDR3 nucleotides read TGTGCCAGCCGCAGGGGGACCACTGAAGCTTTCTTT.

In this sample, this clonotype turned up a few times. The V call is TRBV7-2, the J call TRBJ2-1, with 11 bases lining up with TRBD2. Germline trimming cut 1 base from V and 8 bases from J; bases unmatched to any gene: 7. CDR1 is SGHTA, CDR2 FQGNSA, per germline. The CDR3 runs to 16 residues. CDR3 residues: CASSLEASGRSYEQFF. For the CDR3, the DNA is TGTGCCAGCAGCTTAGAAGCTAGCGGGAGGTCGTATGAGCAGTTCTTC.

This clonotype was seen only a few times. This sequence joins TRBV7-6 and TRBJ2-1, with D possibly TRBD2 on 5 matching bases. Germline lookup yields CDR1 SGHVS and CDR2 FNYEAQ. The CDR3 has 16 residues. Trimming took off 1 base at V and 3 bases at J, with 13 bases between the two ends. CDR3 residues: CASSLEFRDFYNEQFF. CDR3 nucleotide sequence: TGTGCCAGCAGCTTAGAGTTCCGGGATTTCTACAATGAGCAGTTCTTC. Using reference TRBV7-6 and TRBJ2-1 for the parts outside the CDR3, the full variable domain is GAGVSQSPRYKVTKRGQDVALRCDPISGHVSLYWYRQALGQGPEFLTYFNYEAQQDKSGLPNDRFSAERPEGSISTLTIQRTEQRDSAMYRCASSLEFRDFYNEQFFGPGTRLTVL.

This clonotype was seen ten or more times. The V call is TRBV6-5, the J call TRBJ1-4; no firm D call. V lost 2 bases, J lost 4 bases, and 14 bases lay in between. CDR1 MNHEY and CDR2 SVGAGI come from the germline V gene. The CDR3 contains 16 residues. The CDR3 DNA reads TGTGCCAGCAGTTACCCCCACGGACCTGTTAATGAAAAACTGTTTTTT. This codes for CASSYPHGPVNEKLFF.

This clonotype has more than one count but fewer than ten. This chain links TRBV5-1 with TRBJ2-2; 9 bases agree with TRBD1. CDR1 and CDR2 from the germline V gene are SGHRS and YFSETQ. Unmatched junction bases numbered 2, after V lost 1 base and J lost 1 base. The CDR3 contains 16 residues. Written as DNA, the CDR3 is TGCGCCAGCAGCTTGTGGGGACAGGGGAACACCGGGGAGCTGTTTTTT. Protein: CASSLWGQGNTGELFF. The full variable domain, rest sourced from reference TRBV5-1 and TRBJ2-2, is KAGVTQTPRYLIKTRGQQVTLSCSPISGHRSVSWYQQTPGQGLQFLFEYFSETQRNKGNFPGRFSGRQFSNSRSEMNVSTLELGDSALYLCASSLWGQGNTGELFFGEGSRLTVL.

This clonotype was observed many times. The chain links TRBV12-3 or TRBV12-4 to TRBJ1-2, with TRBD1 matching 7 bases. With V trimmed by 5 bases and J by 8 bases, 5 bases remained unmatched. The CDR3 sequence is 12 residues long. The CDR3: CASSLTGLGYTF. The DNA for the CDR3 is TGTGCCAGCAGTCTGACAGGGTTAGGCTACACCTTC.

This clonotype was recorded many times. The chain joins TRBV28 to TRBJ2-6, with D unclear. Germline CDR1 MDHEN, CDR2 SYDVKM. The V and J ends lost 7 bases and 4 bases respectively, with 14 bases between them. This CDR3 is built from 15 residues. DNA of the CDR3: TGTGCCAGCACCCCCGAGGTGTTAGGGGCCAACGTCCTGACTTTC. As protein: CASTPEVLGANVLTF.

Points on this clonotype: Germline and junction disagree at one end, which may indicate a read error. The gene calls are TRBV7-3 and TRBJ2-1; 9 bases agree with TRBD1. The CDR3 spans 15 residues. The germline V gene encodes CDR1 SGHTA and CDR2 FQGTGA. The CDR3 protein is CASSFDRGSYSEQFF. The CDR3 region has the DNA TGTGCCAGCAGCTTTGACAGGGGGTCCTACAGTGAGCAGTTCTTC.

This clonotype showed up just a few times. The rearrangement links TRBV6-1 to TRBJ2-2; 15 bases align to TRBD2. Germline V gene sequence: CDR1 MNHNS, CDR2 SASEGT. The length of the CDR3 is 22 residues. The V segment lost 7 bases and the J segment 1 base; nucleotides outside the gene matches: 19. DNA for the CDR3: TGTGCCAGCATGGGTATCGGACTACTTGGGACTAGCGGGAGGTTGAACACCGGGGAGCTGTTTTTT. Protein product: CASMGIGLLGTSGRLNTGELFF.